This T cell receptor (beta chain) was obtained from a study of Tregs in tolerant kidney transplant recipients (dated by TCRdb to between 2019 and 2020). Broadly, across the study: Before combined kidney and bone marrow transplantation, this study identified donor-specific regulatory T cells using TCRbeta sequencing and then followed those same cells after transplant. Results the study describes overall, beyond this receptor: The most biologically relevant and donor-specific TCRbeta repertoire appeared to be identified by expanding Tregs with activated donor B cells. In tolerant patients, the expansion of donor-specific Tregs was greater than global Treg expansion, suggesting that the expansion was antigen-driven rather than nonspecific. Biological reproducibility was not directly addressed, though technical replication error appeared minimal. For some patients, the PCR primers changed as time went on, which meant samples from those patients could not be compared with one another at the nucleotide level. Because the study included only a small number of patients, the results must be confirmed in larger populations and under other immunosuppression protocols.

In regard to this clone: Its antigen remains undetermined. No per-base quality is available; no much larger clone lies one base away.

For TCRbeta CDR3 sequencing, genomic DNA was extracted from sorted cells using the QIAGEN DNeasy Blood and Tissue Kit. High-throughput TCRbeta CDR3 sequencing, including PCR amplification with bias correction and internal controls, was performed commercially through immunoSEQ. On the study's bioinformatics: Unique productive TCRbeta sequences were defined by CDR3 nucleotide sequence where primers matched, otherwise by CDR3 amino acid sequence with Vbeta and Jbeta genes. Sorting error was corrected by removing sequences shared between sorted populations at a frequency ratio of 2:1 or less, and the remaining shared sequences were assigned to the higher population. A sequence counted as donor-reactive if, in CFSE-low cells, the sequence had a frequency of at least 0.01% and was expanded at least 5-fold compared with unstimulated cells. Jensen-Shannon divergence, calculated on the top 100 TCRbeta sequences ranked by frequency, was used to quantify repertoire divergence. For any sample with multiple sequencing runs, sorting error was corrected in each run separately before the runs were pooled. TCRdb stores this immuneACCESS table with in-frame sequences only. Part of the clones is absent; in the studies checked, under half of the shortfall reflects unresolved V genes, and no reason is known for the rest. V and J calls and clone size are given by that table; D and trimming were obtained from the DNA. Here the sample has roughly 86,000 clones; 90% to 95% occur a single time. The top ten hold around 1.6% of the sample.

Related donors were used in the transplants with nonmyeloablative bone marrow transplantation, and mixed chimerism was transient in the human trials. Unstimulated Tregs (CD4+CD25+CD127-), CD4+ non-Tregs (CD4+CD25-), CD4 and CD8 cells were FACS-sorted from thawed PBMCs. Patients were a few combined kidney and bone marrow transplant recipients from the ITN036ST trial, and only these trial subjects had samples available. Healthy control blood was processed to PBMCs with a Ficoll density gradient and then cryopreserved, whereas patient PBMCs were collected both before and after transplant. From the germline V gene, CDR1 is MRHNA and CDR2 is SNTAGT. Trimming takes 3 bases from V and 3 bases from J, and the germline ends sit 12 bases apart. The CDR3 measures 15 amino acids from cysteine to phenylalanine. This entry keeps only the CDR3 DNA: 45 bases, framed from base 1.

The sequencing here drew on CD4+ T cells from blood (PBMCs), taken 12 months after the transplant. This sequence uses TRBV6-4 and TRBJ1-5, with the identity of the D gene unclear. The source of this sequence is a human patient who received a combined kidney and bone marrow transplant. Some T cells seen after a transplant may have their origin in the graft donor. The CDR3 region reads CASSENPATNQPQHF. The bases read TGTGCCAGCAGTGAAAACCCCGCTACCAATCAGCCCCAGCATTTT.